The 16 T cell receptor beta chains listed next were all sequenced from one sample in a study of cytomegalovirus exposure and HLA in healthy donors. PCR used 60 Vbeta primers and 13 Jbeta primers. Method: immunoSEQ multiplex PCR; TCRdb's copy keeps in-frame clones and lacks some. Of 100,000 to 120,000 clones in the sample, 65% to 80% were seen once. The sequenced material came from PBMCs. The receptors originated from a male donor in good health and CMV-seronegative.

This clone occurred a few times. The chain combines TRBV2 with TRBJ2-7; 8 nucleotides match TRBD1. The germline gives CDR1 SNHLY, CDR2 FYNNEI. The CDR3 totals 13 residues. V lost 4 bases to trimming and J lost 6 bases; unmatched junction nucleotides: 5. In DNA, the CDR3 is TGTGCCAGCAGTGGGGGACAGGCACGCGAGCAGTACTTC. Encoded protein: CASSGGQAREQYF.

This chain joins TRBV12-5 and TRBJ1-2; the match to TRBD1 covers 7 bases. The CDR3 contains 17 residues. Germline V gives CDR1 LGHNT, CDR2 FRNRAP. V trimming: 2 bases; J trimming: 7 bases; junction bases outside the gene matches: 16. The DNA of the CDR3 is TGTGCTAGTGGTTTGATAGGTTCTGACAGGGTAATTTCTGGCTACACCTTC. As protein: CASGLIGSDRVISGYTF.

This rearrangement joins TRBV6-1 to TRBJ1-5, with D perhaps TRBD1 (5 bases). The CDR3 totals 17 residues. CDR1 MNHNS and CDR2 SASEGT come from the germline V gene. V lost 4 bases, J lost 3 bases, and 19 bases lay in between. Here the CDR3 reads CASSGSVGQGINQPQHF. In nucleotides, the CDR3 is TGTGCCAGCAGTGGTTCCGTAGGGCAGGGCATCAATCAGCCCCAGCATTTT.

This clone is deemed medium-sized. V gene TRBV28 combines with J gene TRBJ1-1, with D unresolved. Trimming stripped 6 bases from V and 0 bases from J, with 14 bases between. The germline V gene has CDR1 MDHEN and CDR2 SYDVKM. The CDR3 spans 15 residues. The CDR3 DNA reads TGTGCCAGCAGACGACCTTGGGCAGTGAACACTGAAGCTTTCTTT. Residues: CASRRPWAVNTEAFF.

The CDR3 reads CASSLGTGRQSQHF. The CDR3 nucleotides read TGTGCCAGCAGTCTTGGGACAGGTAGGCAGTCCCAGCATTTT. The genes are TRBV28 and TRBJ1-5; 8 bases agree with TRBD1. The V segment lost 5 bases and the J segment 11 bases; nucleotides outside the gene matches: 11. The CDR3 spans 14 residues. Germline CDR1 and CDR2: MDHEN and SYDVKM.

This clone turned up a few times. The gene calls are TRBV6-1 and TRBJ2-6; the D gene is possibly TRBD2 (6 bases). In germline, CDR1 is MNHNS, CDR2 SASEGT. The germline V and J ends were trimmed by 2 bases and 0 bases, with 14 bases remaining between them. This CDR3 region has 18 residues. This CDR3 reads CASSERRDVNSGANVLTF. The CDR3 DNA reads TGTGCCAGCAGTGAAAGGAGGGACGTAAACTCTGGGGCCAACGTCCTGACTTTC.

The J gene is TRBJ1-1, the V gene TRBV6-1; D not resolved. The CDR3 runs to 12 residues. CDR1 and CDR2 (germline): MNHNS, SASEGT. Trimming removed 0 bases from V and 10 bases from J, with 9 bases in between. CDR3 DNA sequence: TGTGCCAGCAGTGAAGCAGAGGGTTCAGCTTTCTTT. It codes for CASSEAEGSAFF.

This sequence joins TRBV5-4 and TRBJ1-1, with a possible D match to TRBD1 (6 bases). Germline CDR1 SGHNT, CDR2 YYREEE (reference sequence). V was pared by 0 bases and J by 2 bases, with 11 bases between. The CDR3 sequence is 15 residues long. The CDR3, as DNA: TGTGCCAGCAGCTTGGCCAAACAGGGAAACACTGAAGCTTTCTTT. Translation: CASSLAKQGNTEAFF.

This clone appeared once. V usage is TRBV28 and J usage is TRBJ2-5, with D tentatively TRBD2 (6 bases). Germline-derived CDR1 and CDR2 are MDHEN and SYDVKM. V shed 11 bases and J shed 11 bases, with 30 bases lying between them. This CDR3 has 15 residues. The chain's CDR3 is CAPRRGRGTTWEQYF. In nucleotides, the CDR3 is TGTGCCCCCAGGAGAGGGCGGGGTACTACTTGGGAGCAGTACTTC.

V gene TRBV28 combines with J gene TRBJ1-5; 12 positions match TRBD1. Germline-derived CDR1 and CDR2 are MDHEN and SYDVKM. V was pared by 2 bases and J by 6 bases, with 20 bases of the junction left unmatched. The CDR3 is made up of 21 amino acids. The CDR3 loop reads CASSLRVWNRDRGQEGQPQHF. The CDR3 nucleotides are TGTGCCAGCAGTTTACGAGTCTGGAATCGGGACAGGGGGCAAGAGGGTCAGCCCCAGCATTTT.

In this sample, this clone turned up a few times. This rearrangement joins TRBV5-4 to TRBJ1-2; perhaps TRBD1 as D (6 bases). The CDR3 totals 14 residues. The germline V gene encodes CDR1 SGHNT and CDR2 YYREEE (reference sequence). V lost 4 bases and J 6 bases, leaving 16 bases between the germline ends. The CDR3 coding sequence is TGTGCCAGCAGCCGGGACACTCTCCCCCATGGCTACACCTTC. It codes for CASSRDTLPHGYTF.

V usage is TRBV25-1 and J usage is TRBJ2-1; D may be TRBD2 (6 bases). This CDR3 spans 14 amino acids. V was shortened by 6 bases and J by 8 bases, with 17 bases between the two germline ends. Per germline, CDR1 MGHDK and CDR2 SYGVNS. CDR3 sequence: CASRRGLPGDEQFF. The CDR3 region has the DNA TGTGCCAGCAGAAGAGGCCTGCCGGGGGATGAGCAGTTCTTC.

The gene calls are TRBV6-5 and TRBJ2-7; 10 nucleotides line up with TRBD2. The CDR3 length is 15 residues. In germline, CDR1 is MNHEY, CDR2 SVGAGI. After removal of 7 bases from V and 6 bases from J, the junction contained 12 bases not matched to a gene. The CDR3 region is CASTNPGLASPEQYF. The CDR3 nucleotides are TGTGCCAGCACCAACCCGGGACTAGCGTCCCCCGAGCAGTACTTC.

The chain uses TRBV11-2 and TRBJ2-3; 7 nucleotides agree with TRBD2. Germline trimming cut 4 bases from V and 2 bases from J; bases unmatched to any gene: 9. CDR3 length: 16 residues. From germline, CDR1 is SGHAT and CDR2 FQNNGV. The CDR3 here is CASSSYEAGDTDTQYF. The CDR3 bases are TGTGCCAGCAGCTCGTACGAGGCGGGGGACACAGATACGCAGTATTTT. The full variable domain, with the rest looked up from reference TRBV11-2 and TRBJ2-3, is EAGVAQSPRYKIIEKRQSVAFWCNPISGHATLYWYQQILGQGPKLLIQFQNNGVVDDSQLPKDRFSAERLKGVDSTLKIQPAKLEDSAVYLCASSSYEAGDTDTQYFGPGTRLTVL.

The chain joins TRBV7-3 to TRBJ2-2; D gene ambiguous. CDR1 and CDR2 from the germline V gene are SGHTA and FQGTGA. Trimming removed 5 bases from V and 3 bases from J, with 4 bases in between. The CDR3 length is 12 residues. CDR3: CASSPDTGELFF. The CDR3 DNA follows: TGTGCCAGCAGCCCCGACACCGGGGAGCTGTTTTTT.

The rearrangement uses TRBV18 and TRBJ1-4; 7 bases map to TRBD1. Germline V CDR1 and CDR2: KGHSH, LQKENI. The V segment lost 2 bases and the J segment 8 bases; nucleotides outside the gene matches: 5. This CDR3 has 14 amino acids. As DNA, the CDR3 is TGTGCCAGCTCACCAAACAGGGGAGGCGAAAAACTGTTTTTT. Protein product: CASSPNRGGEKLFF.